The 6 T cell receptor delta chains presented below share a single source sample, sequenced in a study of γδ T cells in repeated Plasmodium falciparum infection. Vgamma9/Vdelta2+ and Vdelta2-negative gammadelta T cells were flow-sorted from PBMC for bulk sequencing. TCRdb reprocessed the multiplex PCR reads using CATT. The table has 70,000 to 95,000 delta-chain clones, about 1.5% seen once. Source material: gamma-delta T cells from blood. The receptors come from a pool of human donors (malaria-infected and uninfected, not separated).

The sample holds a few counts of this clone. The V call is TRDV1, the J call TRDJ1; 11 bases are shared with TRDD3. TCRdb records no J gene; here it was assigned by comparing the DNA to germline. J lost 3 bases, V lost 4 bases, and 16 bases had no gene match. The germline V gene encodes CDR1 TSWWSYY and CDR2 QGS. This CDR3 region has 19 residues. The CDR3 here is CALGVLPDWGIGPADKLIF. The CDR3 coding sequence is TGTGCTCTTGGGGTCCTTCCTGACTGGGGGATAGGGCCGGCCGATAAACTCATCTTT.

This clone was found a few times. The protein that TCRdb holds for this DNA derives from a much larger clone and differs from the translated DNA at residue 5, which likely indicates a read error; the protein shown here is translated from the DNA. The V call is TRDV1, the J call TRDJ1; 11 bases agree with TRDD3. The J gene, missing from TCRdb, was assigned here through DNA to germline matching. The CDR3 has 19 residues. Germline V lookup: CDR1 TSWWSYY, CDR2 QGS. This CDR3 reads CALGKLGSWGIRDGDKLIF. The DNA for the CDR3 is TGTGCTCTTGGGAAACTGGGTTCTTGGGGGATACGAGACGGCGATAAACTCATCTTT.

This clone has more than one count but fewer than ten. TCRdb lists the protein of a much larger clone for this DNA, which differs at residue 14, so this is likely a read error; the protein given here is translated from the DNA itself. The DNA of the CDR3 is TGTGCTCTTGGGATCCGGCAGGTACTGGGGGATAAGGGAGCCGATAAACTCATCTTT. It is translated as CALGIRQVLGDKGADKLIF. The rearrangement links TRDV1 to TRDJ1, with 11 bases that match TRDD3. Germline V CDR1 and CDR2: TSWWSYY, QGS. The J segment lost 3 bases and the V segment lost 5 bases, leaving 17 bases of the junction unmatched. The CDR3 sequence is 19 residues long.

As concerns this clone: TCRdb records a much larger clone's protein for this DNA, with a difference at residue 10 that likely arises from a read error; the protein given is the translation of the DNA. Here the CDR3 DNA reads TGTGCCTGTGACACCGGGATAATGACAACACAACTCTTCTTT. It encodes CACDTGIMTTQLFF. The V gene is TRDV2, the J gene TRDJ2, with D perhaps matching TRDD3 (6 bases). TCRdb is silent on the J gene; assignment here came from matching the DNA to germline. CDR3 size: 14 residues. Germline V gene lookup returns CDR1 GEAIGNYY and CDR2 EKD.

On this clone: One base separates it from a far larger clone, so it is likely a read error. Other DNA sequences within the sample encode an identical CDR3. Called V gene: TRDV1; the J gene was not called; TRDD3, as called in the table, went unchecked against the DNA. CDR3 length: 21 amino acids. Germline CDR1 reads TSWWSYY; CDR2 reads QGS. The CDR3 sequence is CALGELLFAYVVPQYTDKLIF. The DNA of the CDR3 is TGTGCTCTTGGGGAACTACTATTCGCCTACGTTGTTCCGCAGTACACCGATAAGCTCATCTTT.

This clone was seen a handful of times. The chain combines TRDV1 with TRDJ1; 7 bases line up with TRDD3. TCRdb records no J gene; here it was assigned by comparing the DNA to germline. This CDR3 is built from 18 residues. Unmatched junction bases numbered 19, after V lost 9 bases and J lost 0 bases. Germline lookup yields CDR1 TSWWSYY and CDR2 QGS. Here the CDR3 reads CALWATSTGERHTDKLIF. The DNA of the CDR3 is TGTGCTCTGTGGGCTACGAGTACTGGGGAACGCCACACCGATAAACTCATCTTT.